The following is a TCR beta chain sequence with its context. As yet, its antigen is unknown. The length of the CDR3 is 13 residues. CDR1 and CDR2 (germline): SGDLS, YYNGEE. This sample is part of a study of CXCR3-negative and CXCR3-positive naive CD8 T cells. Regarding the study as a whole: Most assays were run on fresh PBMCs (CXCR3 expression partially decreased after cryopreservation). Relative to memory CD8+ cells, whose diversity was much lower, both naive subsets had comparably high diversity.

5' RACE that incorporated UMI labels was used to prepare the TRB cDNA libraries. TCRdb re-called the 5' RACE reads; every CDR3 protein appears as one record, without DNA. In total, the table holds around 60,000 distinct CDR3 sequences. The V gene is TRBV9, the J gene TRBJ1-1. Source material: naive CXCR3- CD8+ T cells from blood. The sample's subset: CD45RO-CCR7+CD27+CD95- naive CD8+ T cells lacking CXCR3 (TNR3-). The clonotype comes from a human donor in good health. Some clones in this sample may be carry-over from other donors' samples. Here the CDR3 reads CASSEELNTEAFF.